This T cell receptor beta chain derives from a study of blood T cell repertoires in COVID-19. For the study at large: T cells, B-cell-depleted T cells, or PBMCs provided the cDNA or gDNA that served as material.

CDR3 length: 15 residues. Germline lookup yields CDR1 SGHAT and CDR2 FQNNGV. V lost 3 bases and J 0 bases, leaving 9 bases between the germline ends. Original analysis: By means of reference gene primer amplification, nucleated cell counts were estimated. Data came from immunoSEQ multiplex PCR; TCRdb stores just in-frame clones and leaves some out. V and J calls plus clone size are reproduced from that table; the DNA served to infer D and trimming. The sample records about 77,000 clones, 80% being singletons. This clonotype originated in a woman in her 70s with acute or convalescent COVID-19. The V gene is TRBV11-2, the J gene TRBJ1-3; unclear D gene. The specimen was peripheral blood. CDR3: CASSFEGLSGNTIYF. The DNA for the CDR3 is TGTGCCAGCAGCTTCGAGGGTCTCTCTGGAAACACCATATATTTT. Together with reference TRBV11-2 and TRBJ1-3, the CDR3 gives the full variable domain: EAGVAQSPRYKIIEKRQSVAFWCNPISGHATLYWYQQILGQGPKLLIQFQNNGVVDDSQLPKDRFSAERLKGVDSTLKIQPAKLEDSAVYLCASSFEGLSGNTIYFGEGSWLTVV.